Relative to its sample, the clone carrying this T cell receptor beta chain is medium-sized (0.01 to 0.1%). Its cognate antigen is unknown. Here immunoSEQ multiplex PCR was the method, and the copy in TCRdb shows in-frame clones only, minus some. The profile shows some 1,600 clones, roughly 24% of them singletons. This entry belongs to a study of T cells in localized non-small cell lung cancer. Study-level points and caveats: As only one tumor region underwent sequencing, heterogeneity remains possible. Higher blood T cell density went with longer overall survival.

The CDR3 is made up of 15 amino acids. CDR1 is MNHGY, CDR2 SAAAGT, per germline. V was clipped by 0 bases and J by 3 bases, with 9 bases between them. The clonotype was recovered from a male donor aged 60 or over with stage II lung adenocarcinoma. The input for sequencing was lung tumor tissue, taken before any cancer treatment. The chain links TRBV6-8 to TRBJ1-5, with no clear D. The CDR3 coding sequence is TGTGCCAGCAGTTACTCAGGAGGGATCAATCAGCCCCAGCATTTT. Amino acids: CASSYSGGINQPQHF.